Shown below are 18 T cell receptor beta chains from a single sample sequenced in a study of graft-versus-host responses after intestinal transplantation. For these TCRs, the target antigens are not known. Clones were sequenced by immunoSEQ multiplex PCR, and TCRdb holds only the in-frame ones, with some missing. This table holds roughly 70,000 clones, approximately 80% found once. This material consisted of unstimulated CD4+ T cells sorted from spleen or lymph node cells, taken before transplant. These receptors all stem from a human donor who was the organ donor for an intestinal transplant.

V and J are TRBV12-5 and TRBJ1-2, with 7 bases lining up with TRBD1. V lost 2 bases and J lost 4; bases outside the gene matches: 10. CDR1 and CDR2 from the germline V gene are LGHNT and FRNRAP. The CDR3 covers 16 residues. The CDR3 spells CASGLTRTGVGYGYTF. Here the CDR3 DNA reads TGTGCTAGTGGTTTGACCCGAACAGGGGTAGGCTATGGCTACACCTTC. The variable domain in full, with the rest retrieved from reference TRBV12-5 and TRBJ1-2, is DARVTQTPRHKVTEMGQEVTMRCQPILGHNTVFWYRQTMMQGLELLAYFRNRAPLDDSGMPKDRFSAEMPDATLATLKIQPSEPRDSAVYFCASGLTRTGVGYGYTFGSGTRLTVV.

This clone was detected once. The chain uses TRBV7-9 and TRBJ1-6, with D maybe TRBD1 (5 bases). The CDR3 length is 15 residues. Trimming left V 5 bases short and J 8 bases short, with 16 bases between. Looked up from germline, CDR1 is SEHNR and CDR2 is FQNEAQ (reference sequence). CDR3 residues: CASSIDSGDYSPLHF. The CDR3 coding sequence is TGTGCCAGCAGCATTGACAGTGGAGACTATTCACCCCTCCACTTT.

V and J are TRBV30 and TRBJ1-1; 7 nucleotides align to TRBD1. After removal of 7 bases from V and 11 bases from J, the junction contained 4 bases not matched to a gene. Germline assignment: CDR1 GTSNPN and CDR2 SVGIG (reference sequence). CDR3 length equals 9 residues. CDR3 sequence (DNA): TGTGCCTCACAGGGGACTGCTTTCTTT. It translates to CASQGTAFF.

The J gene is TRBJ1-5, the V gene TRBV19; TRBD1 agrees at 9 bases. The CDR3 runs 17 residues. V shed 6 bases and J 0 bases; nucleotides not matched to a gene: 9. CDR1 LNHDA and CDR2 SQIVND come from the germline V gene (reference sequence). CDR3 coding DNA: TGTGCCAGTAGAACGACAGGGGGGCCTTATAGCAATCAGCCCCAGCATTTT. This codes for CASRTTGGPYSNQPQHF.

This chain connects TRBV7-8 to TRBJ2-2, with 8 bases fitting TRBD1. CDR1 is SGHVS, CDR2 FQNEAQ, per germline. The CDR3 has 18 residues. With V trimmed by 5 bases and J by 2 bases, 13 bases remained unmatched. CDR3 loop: CASSQREAGGGNTGELFF. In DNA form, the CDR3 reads TGTGCCAGCAGCCAAAGAGAAGCAGGGGGCGGAAACACCGGGGAGCTGTTTTTT.

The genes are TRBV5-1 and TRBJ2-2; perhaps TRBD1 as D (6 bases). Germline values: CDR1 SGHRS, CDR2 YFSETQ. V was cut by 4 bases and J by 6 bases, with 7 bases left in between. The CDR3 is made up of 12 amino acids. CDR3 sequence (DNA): TGCGCCAGCAGCCCAGGGGCCGGGGAGCTGTTTTTT. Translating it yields CASSPGAGELFF.

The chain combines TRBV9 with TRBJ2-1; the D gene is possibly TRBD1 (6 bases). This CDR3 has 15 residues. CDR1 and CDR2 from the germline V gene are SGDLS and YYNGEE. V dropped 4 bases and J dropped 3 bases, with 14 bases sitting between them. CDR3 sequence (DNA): TGTGCCAGCAGCTTTAACAGGGAGCTCTACAATGAGCAGTTCTTC. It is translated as CASSFNRELYNEQFF.

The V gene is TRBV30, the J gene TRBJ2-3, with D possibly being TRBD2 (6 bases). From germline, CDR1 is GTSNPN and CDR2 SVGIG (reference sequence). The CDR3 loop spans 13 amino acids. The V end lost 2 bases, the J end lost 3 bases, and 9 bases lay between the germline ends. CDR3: CAWSRGGTDTQYF. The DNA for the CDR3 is TGTGCCTGGAGTAGGGGAGGAACAGATACGCAGTATTTT.

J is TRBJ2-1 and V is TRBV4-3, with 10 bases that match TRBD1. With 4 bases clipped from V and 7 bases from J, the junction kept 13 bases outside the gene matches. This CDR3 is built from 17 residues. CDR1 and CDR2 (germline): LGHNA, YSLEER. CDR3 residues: CASSRDAFRTGGNEQFF. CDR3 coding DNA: TGCGCCAGCAGCCGAGACGCTTTTCGGACAGGGGGTAATGAGCAGTTCTTC.

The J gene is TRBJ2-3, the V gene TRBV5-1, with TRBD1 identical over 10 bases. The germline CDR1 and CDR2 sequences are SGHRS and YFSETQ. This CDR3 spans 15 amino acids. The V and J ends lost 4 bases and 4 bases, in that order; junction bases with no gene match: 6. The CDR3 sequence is CASSGTTGGADTQYF. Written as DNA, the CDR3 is TGCGCCAGCAGCGGCACGACAGGGGGCGCAGATACGCAGTATTTT.

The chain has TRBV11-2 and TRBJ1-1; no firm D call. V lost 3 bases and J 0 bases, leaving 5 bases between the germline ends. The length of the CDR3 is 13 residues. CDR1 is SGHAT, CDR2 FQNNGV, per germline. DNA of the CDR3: TGTGCCAGCAGCTTCCAGGTGAACACTGAAGCTTTCTTT. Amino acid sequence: CASSFQVNTEAFF.

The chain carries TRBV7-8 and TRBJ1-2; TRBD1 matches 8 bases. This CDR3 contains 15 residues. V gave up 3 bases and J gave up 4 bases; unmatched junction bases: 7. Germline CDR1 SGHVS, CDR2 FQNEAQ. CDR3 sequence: CASSFSTGEAYGYTF. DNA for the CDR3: TGTGCCAGCAGCTTTTCGACAGGGGAGGCCTATGGCTACACCTTC.

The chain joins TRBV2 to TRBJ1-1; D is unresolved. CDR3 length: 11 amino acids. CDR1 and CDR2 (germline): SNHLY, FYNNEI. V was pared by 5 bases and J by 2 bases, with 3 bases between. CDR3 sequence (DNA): TGTGCCAGCAGTCTAAACACTGAAGCTTTCTTT. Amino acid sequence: CASSLNTEAFF.

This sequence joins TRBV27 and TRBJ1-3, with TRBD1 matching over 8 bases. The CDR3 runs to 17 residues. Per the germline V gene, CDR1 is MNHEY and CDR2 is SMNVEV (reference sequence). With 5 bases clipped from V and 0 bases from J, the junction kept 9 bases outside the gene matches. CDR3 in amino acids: CASSPRTGKSSGNTIYF. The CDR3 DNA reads TGTGCCAGCAGTCCCCGGACAGGGAAGAGCTCTGGAAACACCATATATTTT.

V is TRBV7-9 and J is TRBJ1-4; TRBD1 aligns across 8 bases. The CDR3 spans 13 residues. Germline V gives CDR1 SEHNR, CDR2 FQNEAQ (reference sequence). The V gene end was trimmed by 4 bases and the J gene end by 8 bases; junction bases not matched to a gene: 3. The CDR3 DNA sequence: TGTGCCAGCAGCTATCAGGGGGCAGAAAAACTGTTTTTT. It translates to CASSYQGAEKLFF.

This CDR3 reads CASSSGSGVSYNSPLHF. The CDR3 DNA reads as TGTGCCAGCAGCTCCGGATCAGGGGTCTCCTATAATTCACCCCTCCACTTT. The chain joins TRBV5-8 to TRBJ1-6; D might be TRBD1 (6 bases). The CDR3 length is 17 residues. From germline, CDR1 is SGHTS and CDR2 YDEGEE. Deletions cut 3 bases from V and 0 bases from J, with 13 bases between.

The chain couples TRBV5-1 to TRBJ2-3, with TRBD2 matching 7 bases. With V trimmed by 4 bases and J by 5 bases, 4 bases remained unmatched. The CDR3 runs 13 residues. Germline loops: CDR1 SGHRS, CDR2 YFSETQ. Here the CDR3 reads CASSLGLEDTQYF. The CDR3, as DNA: TGCGCCAGCAGCCTCGGACTAGAAGATACGCAGTATTTT.

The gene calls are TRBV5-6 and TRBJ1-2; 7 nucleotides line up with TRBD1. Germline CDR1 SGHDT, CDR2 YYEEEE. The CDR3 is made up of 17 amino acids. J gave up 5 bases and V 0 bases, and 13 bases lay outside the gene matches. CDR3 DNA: TGTGCCAGCAGCTTGGGGGATAACAGGGGCTTTTATTATGGCTACACCTTC. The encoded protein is CASSLGDNRGFYYGYTF.